This T cell receptor beta chain was identified during a study of control samples from healthy donors and cancer patients. Here immunoSEQ multiplex PCR was the method, and the copy in TCRdb shows in-frame clones only, minus some. Of roughly 130,000 clones listed, less than 95% were seen once; the top ten hold about 3.5%. This CDR3 contains 14 residues. Germline CDR1 SEHNR, CDR2 FQNEAQ (reference sequence). Trimming stripped 3 bases from V and 2 bases from J, with 10 bases between. The sequencing input was blood. This chain joins TRBV7-9 and TRBJ2-5; D is possibly TRBD1 or TRBD2 (6 bases each). The source is a man aged 30-40 years in good health. The CDR3 DNA sequence: TGTGCCAGCAGCTTTGGGGGGCTTCAAGAGACCCAGTACTTC. The encoded protein is CASSFGGLQETQYF.